The present entry profiles one T cell receptor beta chain with its context. Antigen: not known. Per germline, CDR1 SGHNT and CDR2 YYREEE (reference sequence). This CDR3 contains 13 residues. Trimming left V 2 bases short and J 3 bases short, with 9 bases between. The PCR made use of 60 Vbeta and 13 Jbeta primers. TCRdb's table, derived via immunoSEQ multiplex PCR, lists solely in-frame clones and lacks some. The sample has 120,000 to 150,000 clones; approximately 79% are singletons. This specimen comes from a study of cytomegalovirus exposure and HLA in healthy donors. Notes on the study in general: Of the V segments, some could not be distinguished, including TRBV6-2 and TRBV6-3, and were excluded. Researchers catalogued some 160 TCR beta chains as cytomegalovirus-associated. CMV serostatus stood as the only immune exposure information on hand.

What was sequenced was PBMCs. This clonotype was sampled from a woman in her 40s in good health and CMV-seropositive. J is TRBJ2-7 and V is TRBV5-4; a weak D match, TRBD1 (5 bases). The CDR3 spells CASSFSGFYEQYF. The CDR3 nucleotides read TGTGCCAGCAGCTTCTCAGGGTTCTACGAGCAGTACTTC. Full variable domain (rest looked up from reference TRBV5-4 and TRBJ2-7): ETGVTQSPTHLIKTRGQQVTLRCSSQSGHNTVSWYQQALGQGPQFIFQYYREEENGRGNFPPRFSGLQFPNYSSELNVNALELDDSALYLCASSFSGFYEQYFGPGTRLTVT.